This T cell receptor (beta chain) is from a study of cytomegalovirus exposure and HLA in healthy donors. Study results and caveats: Prior analysis indicated that the majority of TCR beta V segments exhibited productivity approximately 87% or approximately 30% of the time.

PCR involved 60 Vbeta and 13 Jbeta primers. The data were produced by immunoSEQ multiplex PCR, yet TCRdb's version contains in-frame clones alone and is incomplete. This table has about 70,000 clones, 70% to 75% appearing once. As to this clone: As yet, its antigen is unknown.

J lost 4 bases, V lost 4 bases, and 10 bases had no gene match. The CDR3 covers 16 residues. CDR1 MNHEY and CDR2 SVGAGI come from the germline V gene. The clonotype comes from a human donor in good health. Sequenced: PBMCs. This rearrangement joins TRBV6-5 to TRBJ2-1, with 7 bases fitting TRBD2. The CDR3 reads CASSSGEGGRYNEQFF. Written as DNA, the CDR3 is TGTGCCAGCAGTTCTGGGGAGGGAGGGCGTTACAATGAGCAGTTCTTC.